The source of this TCR beta chain is a study of shared clonotypes between healthy human individuals (dated by TCRdb to 2019 to 2021). Regarding the research as a whole: A couple of women and three men aged 18 to 49 years were included in the cohort. To increase sequencing depth and limit assay-specific biases, TCR repertoire library preparation and sequencing were carried out by different laboratories using diverse techniques. Each donor's leukapheresis produced roughly between roughly 0.85 and 10 billion PBMCs. For each donor, CD4 naive and CD4 memory were each run on three plates, CD8 naive on two plates, and CD8 memory on one plate. To estimate repertoire size and how much clonotype sharing occurs between individuals, the study deeply sequenced the blood TCR repertoires of several healthy adults. Beyond this particular receptor, the publication reports: Higher generation probabilities were observed for clonotypes shared by all four sorted-subset donors than for non-shared clonotypes. Based on pairwise subsampling, the degree of clonotype sharing among donors was expected to be affected by sequencing depth. When a handful of donors were compared, the shared fraction of clonotypes was about 5.4% for naive CD4, around 4% for naive CD8, roughly 2.5% for memory CD4, and less than 0.45% for memory CD8. Rarefaction of sorted-subset datasets indicated incomplete sequencing despite the large sequencing depth. Because the study included only a small number of donors, the genetic and exposure-history diversity represented was limited. Sampling was restricted to blood, and TCR repertoires in tissue are likely to differ from TCR repertoires in blood. Estimated clonotype richness was generally larger for naive than for memory subsets.

Using the deep immunoSEQ assay, multiplex PCR amplified TCR CDR3 regions from genomic DNA. For each cell subset, the extracted genomic DNA was distributed evenly across all wells of several immunoSEQ 96-well plates, and each plate served as one replicate. For sorted subsets, each replicate PCR was loaded with approximately 200 ng genomic DNA, equivalent to about 30,000 T cell genomes. Purified libraries were quantified with a Qubit 3.0 fluorometer, sized on a Bioanalyzer 2100, and re-quantified with the KAPA Library Quantification kit. A separate single-read 150-cycle Illumina NextSeq 550 flow cell was used to sequence each immunoSEQ 96-well plate. In the source study's methods: Because only junctional sequences without quality scores were contained in the immunoSEQ output, filtering matching that applied to full-length reads could not be performed. Sequences were annotated with PyIR, a Python wrapper for IgBLAST v1.9, and V/J genes and CDR3 were assigned using IMGT germline references. Reads with weak V/J assignments (E-value above 1e-6), missing CDR3, stop codons, out-of-frame junctions, or ambiguous translated residues were removed. V3J clonotypes were defined as sequences sharing an identical inferred V gene, J gene, and CDR3 amino acid sequence. To compute the percentage overlap between repertoires, the number of shared unique clonotypes was divided by the size of the smaller repertoire. Richness of each repertoire was evaluated using RTK rarefaction, the Chao1 estimator, and Recon v2.1 estimates of unobserved clonotypes. Generation probabilities for all TCRbeta clonotypes obtained by the gDNA method from a handful of donors were computed using OLGA. Drawn from immuneACCESS, this table holds only the in-frame rearrangements with V and J called that TCRdb kept. Clones are partly lost; checked studies trace under half to an unresolved V gene and leave the rest unexplained. Clonal size and the V and J genes are those of that table, whereas D and trimming came from the DNA. This sample is represented by 2 million to 3 million clones; 80% to 95% of them were singletons. The ten largest clones add up to roughly 0.36% of the sample.

The donors were healthy, HIV-negative adults with no recently reported acute infections or vaccinations. Every donor was a Caucasian adult residing in Nashville, Tennessee, USA. Magnetic negative selection was used to enrich CD4+ T cells, after which naive cells were positively selected on CD45RA and the negative fraction became the memory subset. After blood collection by leukapheresis, PBMCs were isolated using Ficoll-Histopaque density gradient centrifugation and then cryopreserved in the vapor phase of liquid nitrogen. Analytical flow cytometry was used to check the purity and quantity of each magnetically sorted T cell population. From each sorted fraction, genomic DNA was isolated and quantified by UV absorbance on a Nanodrop 2000c. Of note for this clone: Its antigen is unknown. Within one base of it there is no much larger clone, and no base qualities were kept.

V has 4 bases trimmed and J has 0 bases trimmed; junction bases matching no gene number 3. From a lookup of the germline V gene, CDR1 and CDR2 are LGHNA and YNFKEQ. The CDR3, cysteine through phenylalanine, is 16 amino acids long. Only CDR3 DNA remains: 48 bases, in frame from the first base. This receptor chain uses TRBV4-2 and TRBJ2-3; 11 central nucleotides agree with TRBD2. Material: naive CD4+ T cells from PBMCs. In light of the paper, this sample's cell subset or site label describes: CD45RA+ positively selected. The source of this sequence is a man aged 18 to 35 in good health. Some clones in this sample may be carry-over from other donors' samples. The bases are TGTGCCAGCAGCCCAAGGACTAGCGGGAGCACAGATACGCAGTATTTT. The encoded protein is CASSPRTSGSTDTQYF.